This entry features one T cell receptor (beta chain) sequence. This sample is drawn from a study of T cells in Graves' hyperthyroidism and ophthalmopathy. Amplification yielded TCR beta CDR3 regions, with RNA transcripts as the source. The primer set for the first-round RT-PCR of the TCR CDR3 was HTBI. Each CDR3 protein gets one entry after TCRdb re-called the multiplex PCR reads with MiXCR. The table has just under 750,000 distinct CDR3 sequences, over 35% seen once. Diagnoses were established using clinical symptoms, serum thyroxine and TRAb, thyroid ultrasound and orbital computed tomography. From 10 ml of fresh peripheral blood, PBMCs were isolated. The sequence was obtained from a woman aged 40 to 50 with Graves' hyperthyroidism. Sequenced sample: blood.

The CDR3 DNA sequence: TGTGCCAGCAGCTCGGACAGGGGGCCCGTCTATGGCTACACCTTC. Protein sequence: CASSSDRGPVYGYTF. The chain carries TRBV7-9 and TRBJ1-2, with 11 bases identical to TRBD1. J gave up 4 bases and V 4 bases, and 5 bases lay outside the gene matches. Germline-derived CDR1 and CDR2 are SEHNR and FQNEAQ (reference sequence). This CDR3 region has 15 residues.